The 17 T cell receptor beta chains given below trace back to one sample, sequenced in a study of blood T cell repertoires in COVID-19. Profiling relied on immunoSEQ multiplex PCR, and the TCRdb table lists in-frame clones only, not all of them. Here the sample spans 400,000 or so clones, over 85% being singletons. The sequenced material came from peripheral blood. These receptors all stem from a man aged 18 to 30 with COVID-19, enrolled during active disease.

The V and J genes are TRBV6-2 or TRBV6-3 and TRBJ2-3; no definite D call. V was shortened by 5 bases and J by 8 bases, with 8 bases between the two germline ends. CDR1 and CDR2 (germline): MNHEY, SVGEGT. This CDR3 has 11 amino acids. CDR3 region: CASSQVATQYF. The CDR3 nucleotides are TGTGCCAGCAGTCAAGTAGCTACGCAGTATTTT.

The rearrangement links TRBV9 to TRBJ2-1; 8 nucleotides agree with TRBD1. J lost 7 bases, V lost 3 bases, and 6 bases had no gene match. The CDR3 is 14 amino acids. In germline, CDR1 is SGDLS, CDR2 YYNGEE. DNA of the CDR3: TGTGCCAGCAGCGCCGGGACAGGAATGAATGAGCAGTTCTTC. This gives the protein CASSAGTGMNEQFF. Looking up the rest from reference TRBV9 and TRBJ2-1 gives the full variable domain: DSGVTQTPKHLITATGQRVTLRCSPRSGDLSVYWYQQSLDQGLQFLIQYYNGEERAKGNILERFSAQQFPDLHSELNLSSLELGDSALYFCASSAGTGMNEQFFGPGTRLTVL.

The chain links TRBV2 to TRBJ1-3; 7 bases are a match to TRBD1. Germline values: CDR1 SNHLY, CDR2 FYNNEI. Germline trimming cut 6 bases from V and 7 bases from J; bases unmatched to any gene: 6. The CDR3 spans 13 residues. The DNA for the CDR3 is TGTGCCAGCAGCAGCGACAGGGTGAACACCATATATTTT. It translates to CASSSDRVNTIYF.

Here the CDR3 reads CSVVDSTNQPQHF. DNA of the CDR3: TGCAGCGTTGTGGACAGTACCAATCAGCCCCAGCATTTT. This chain uses TRBV29-1 with TRBJ1-5, with D perhaps matching TRBD1 (6 bases). Deletions cut 4 bases from V and 3 bases from J, with 10 bases between. Looked up from germline, CDR1 is SQVTM and CDR2 is ANQGSEA. This CDR3 contains 13 residues.

This clone was recorded once. V usage is TRBV9 and J usage is TRBJ2-3; 7 positions agree with TRBD2. CDR3 length equals 16 residues. CDR1 is SGDLS, CDR2 YYNGEE, per germline. The junction had 11 bases not matched to a gene; V was cut back by 4 bases and J by 3 bases. Here the CDR3 reads CASSSKLQRGTDTQYF. Written as DNA, the CDR3 is TGTGCCAGCAGCTCCAAGTTGCAGCGGGGAACAGATACGCAGTATTTT.

The CDR3 here is CASSLMGGTSTDTQYF. The DNA of the CDR3 is TGTGCCAGCAGCTTAATGGGCGGGACTAGCACAGATACGCAGTATTTT. The chain links TRBV7-2 to TRBJ2-3, with a weak D call TRBD2 (6 bases). V was pared by 2 bases and J by 0 bases, with 12 bases between. The length of the CDR3 is 16 residues. The V gene's germline CDR1 is SGHTA and CDR2 FQGNSA.

The V call is TRBV2, the J call TRBJ2-5, with TRBD1 as a possible D gene (5 bases). In germline, CDR1 is SNHLY, CDR2 FYNNEI. This CDR3 spans 12 amino acids. V was cut by 6 bases and J by 1 base, with 6 bases left in between. In nucleotides, the CDR3 is TGTGCCAGCAGGGGGCCCCAAGAGACCCAGTACTTC. This gives the protein CASRGPQETQYF. The full variable domain, completed using reference TRBV2 and TRBJ2-5, is EPEVTQTPSHQVTQMGQEVILRCVPISNHLYFYWYRQILGQKVEFLVSFYNNEISEKSEIFDDQFSVERPDGSNFTLKIRSTKLEDSAMYFCASRGPQETQYFGPGTRLLVL.

The V and J genes are TRBV19 and TRBJ2-7; 7 nucleotides agree with TRBD2. The CDR3 has 14 amino acids. With V trimmed by 5 bases and J by 5 bases, 9 bases remained unmatched. Germline V gives CDR1 LNHDA, CDR2 SQIVND (reference sequence). This CDR3 is CASSPVRESNEQYF. The CDR3 nucleotides read TGTGCCAGTAGTCCTGTGCGGGAGTCTAACGAGCAGTACTTC.

This clone was counted a single time. This chain joins TRBV2 and TRBJ2-7; TRBD1 matches at 9 bases. CDR1 is SNHLY, CDR2 FYNNEI, per germline. This CDR3 spans 15 amino acids. V shed 2 bases and J 4 bases; nucleotides not matched to a gene: 6. The DNA of the CDR3 is TGTGCCAGCAGTGAAAGAACAGGGGGCCGGTACGAGCAGTACTTC. It yields the protein CASSERTGGRYEQYF.

This sequence joins TRBV6-5 and TRBJ1-1; 8 nucleotides agree with TRBD1. The V and J ends lost 0 bases and 1 base, in that order; junction bases with no gene match: 4. This CDR3 has 16 residues. Germline CDR1 reads MNHEY; CDR2 reads SVGAGI. The CDR3 nucleotides are TGTGCCAGCAGTTACTCGAACAGGGGGACGAACACTGAAGCTTTCTTT. It translates to CASSYSNRGTNTEAFF.

The gene calls are TRBV5-1 and TRBJ2-7; possible D gene TRBD2, 6 bases. The CDR3 consists of 15 residues. The V end was cut by 4 bases, the J end by 2 bases, with 16 bases between. Germline values: CDR1 SGHRS, CDR2 YFSETQ. CDR3 sequence (DNA): TGCGCCAGCAGCCCGGGGACTGGCTACGCCTACGAGCAGTACTTC. Its translation: CASSPGTGYAYEQYF.

The CDR3 spells CASRQNDSPNYGYTF. The CDR3 DNA sequence: TGTGCCAGCAGACAGAACGACAGCCCTAACTATGGCTACACCTTC. J is TRBJ1-2 and V is TRBV27; maybe TRBD1 (5 bases). V was shortened by 6 bases and J by 0 bases, with 14 bases between the two germline ends. The CDR3 extends over 15 amino acids. CDR1 is MNHEY, CDR2 SMNVEV, per germline (reference sequence).

The chain uses TRBV5-1 and TRBJ2-1; 11 nucleotides agree with TRBD2. This CDR3 has 15 residues. Germline CDR1 is SGHRS and CDR2 is YFSETQ. The junction had 6 bases not matched to a gene; V was cut back by 5 bases and J by 5 bases. The CDR3 here is CASSDSGRANNEQFF. DNA of the CDR3: TGCGCCAGCAGTGATAGCGGGAGGGCGAACAATGAGCAGTTCTTC.

The chain uses TRBV10-1 and TRBJ2-2; D gene uncertain. Germline-derived CDR1 and CDR2 are WNHNN and SYGVQD (reference sequence). The CDR3 spans 14 residues. V lost 4 bases to trimming and J lost 4 bases, with 10 bases between them. CDR3: CASSAIKSTGELFF. The CDR3 DNA is TGCGCCAGCAGTGCAATCAAGAGCACCGGGGAGCTGTTTTTT.

V usage is TRBV13 and J usage is TRBJ1-1; 8 bases agree with TRBD1. Per germline, CDR1 PRHDT and CDR2 FYEKMQ (reference sequence). V trimming: 5 bases; J trimming: 2 bases; junction bases outside the gene matches: 10. This CDR3 has 16 amino acids. The CDR3 protein is CASSPRTGRRNTEAFF. The CDR3 bases are TGTGCCAGCAGCCCGCGGACAGGGCGCAGAAACACTGAAGCTTTCTTT.

CDR3 in DNA: TGCGCCAGCAGCCACCCTGGCAGCTACGAGCAGTACTTC. It codes for CASSHPGSYEQYF. This chain connects TRBV5-1 to TRBJ2-7; D is undetermined. Germline V gene lookup returns CDR1 SGHRS and CDR2 YFSETQ. V lost 4 bases to trimming and J lost 3 bases, with 11 bases between them. This CDR3 spans 13 amino acids.

The chain uses TRBV13 and TRBJ1-4; TRBD1 matches at 8 bases. The CDR3 sequence is 16 residues long. CDR1 PRHDT and CDR2 FYEKMQ come from the germline V gene (reference sequence). Trimming removed 3 bases from V and 6 bases from J; junction bases left unmatched: 9. CDR3 amino acids: CASSFRSGQEYEKLFF. Here the CDR3 DNA reads TGTGCCAGCAGCTTCCGTTCGGGACAGGAGTATGAAAAACTGTTTTTT.